Sequencing of this TCR beta chain was carried out in a study of shared clonotypes between healthy human individuals. Each PCR replicate from the sorted subsets contained 150 to 250 ng DNA, which is tens of thousands of T cell genomes. The table came from immunoSEQ multiplex PCR; TCRdb's copy has only in-frame clones and leaves some out. The sample lists 2 million to 3 million clones; approximately 94% were seen once. Only Caucasian adults living in Nashville, Tennessee made up the donor group. Trimming took off 5 bases at V and 0 bases at J, with 13 bases between the two ends. CDR1 and CDR2 (germline): SGHAT, FQNNGV. The length of the CDR3 is 15 residues.

The sample was naive CD4+ T cells sorted from blood. Subset: CD45RA+ positively selected. This sequence joins TRBV11-2 and TRBJ1-1, with no clear D. The receptor comes from a man younger than 35 in good health. The CDR3 DNA sequence: TGTGCCAGCAGCCTCCAACGGATTATGAACACTGAAGCTTTCTTT. Amino acid sequence: CASSLQRIMNTEAFF.